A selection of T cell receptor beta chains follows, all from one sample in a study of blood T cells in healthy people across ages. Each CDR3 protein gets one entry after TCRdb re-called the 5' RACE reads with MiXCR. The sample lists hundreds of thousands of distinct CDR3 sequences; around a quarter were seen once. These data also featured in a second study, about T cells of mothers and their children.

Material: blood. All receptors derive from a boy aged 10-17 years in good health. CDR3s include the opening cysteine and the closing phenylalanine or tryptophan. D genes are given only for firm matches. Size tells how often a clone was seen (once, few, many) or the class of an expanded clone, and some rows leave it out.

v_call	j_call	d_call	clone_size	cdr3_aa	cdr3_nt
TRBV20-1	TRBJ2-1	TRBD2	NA	CSVQRGEQFF	TGCAGTGTTCAGCGGGGTGAGCAGTTCTTC
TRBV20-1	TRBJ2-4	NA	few	CSARRENIQYF	TGCAGTGCTAGAAGAGAAAACATTCAGTACTTC
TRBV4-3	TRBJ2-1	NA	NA	CASSPRGFTSYNEQFF	TGCGCCAGCAGCCCCCGGGGGTTCACTTCCTACAATGAGCAGTTCTTC
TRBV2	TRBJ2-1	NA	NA	CASSPGGRWIEQFF	TGTGCCAGCAGTCCAGGGGGGCGGTGGATTGAGCAGTTCTTC
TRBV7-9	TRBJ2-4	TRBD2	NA	CASSLGEGESKNIQYF	TGTGCCAGCAGCTTAGGGGAGGGCGAATCCAAAAACATTCAGTACTTC
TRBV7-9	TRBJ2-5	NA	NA	CASSLVYDSLPGEAQYF	TGTGCCAGCAGCTTAGTATACGACAGCTTACCGGGAGAGGCCCAGTACTTC
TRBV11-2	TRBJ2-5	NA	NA	CASSLDHVSEVFF	TGTGCCAGCAGCTTAGATCACGTATCAGAGGTGTTCTTC
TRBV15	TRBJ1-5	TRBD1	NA	CATSARTGGRPQHF	TGTGCCACCAGCGCCCGGACAGGGGGTCGGCCCCAGCATTTT
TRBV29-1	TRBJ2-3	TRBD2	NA	CSVPGTSGRAQDTQYF	TGCAGCGTCCCTGGGACTAGCGGGAGGGCCCAGGATACGCAGTATTTT
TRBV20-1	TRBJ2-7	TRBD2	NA	CSARELAGGNSYEQYF	TGCAGTGCTAGAGAACTAGCGGGGGGTAACTCCTACGAGCAGTACTTC
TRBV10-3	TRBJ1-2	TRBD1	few	CAINPGQEGYTF	TGTGCCATCAATCCGGGACAGGAGGGCTACACCTTC
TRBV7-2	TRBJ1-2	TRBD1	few	CASSAQTGPGGYTF	TGTGCCAGCAGCGCCCAGACAGGGCCAGGGGGCTACACCTTC
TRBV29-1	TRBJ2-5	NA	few	CSVAQGGQETQYF	TGCAGCGTTGCCCAGGGGGGGCAGGAGACCCAGTACTTC
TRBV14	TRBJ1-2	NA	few	CASSQDRGPTF	TGTGCCAGCAGCCAAGACAGGGGACCCACCTTC
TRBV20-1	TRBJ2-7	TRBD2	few	CSASGGLSEQYF	TGCAGTGCTAGCGGGGGGTTGTCCGAGCAGTACTTC
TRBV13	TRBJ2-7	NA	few	CASSWNSGHTYEQYF	TGTGCCAGCAGCTGGAACTCGGGACATACCTACGAGCAGTACTTC
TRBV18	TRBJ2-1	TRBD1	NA	CASSSGQGWSNEQFF	TGTGCCAGCTCATCAGGACAGGGGTGGTCCAATGAGCAGTTCTTC
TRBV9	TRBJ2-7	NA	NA	CASSGGRNTYEQYF	TGTGCCAGCAGCGGGGGACGGAACACCTACGAGCAGTACTTC
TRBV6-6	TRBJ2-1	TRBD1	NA	CASSYGEGAGEQFF	TGTGCCAGCAGTTACGGCGAGGGGGCCGGTGAGCAGTTCTTC
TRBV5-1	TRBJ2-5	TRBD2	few	CASSSGGLWYQETQYF	TGCGCCAGCAGCTCCGGGGGGTTATGGTACCAAGAGACCCAGTACTTC
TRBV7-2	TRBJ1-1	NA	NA	CASSLHKWTVTEAFF	TGTGCCAGCAGCTTACACAAATGGACGGTCACTGAAGCTTTCTTT
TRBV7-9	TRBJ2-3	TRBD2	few	CASSFPAFGTSGSTDTQYF	TGTGCCAGCAGCTTCCCCGCATTCGGGACTAGCGGAAGCACAGATACGCAGTATTTT
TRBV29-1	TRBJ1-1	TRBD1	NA	CSVIPRDRAMNTEAFF	TGCAGCGTCATCCCCAGGGACAGGGCCATGAACACTGAAGCTTTCTTT
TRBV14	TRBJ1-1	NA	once	CASSQLGGPEAFF	TGTGCCAGCAGCCAACTTGGGGGTCCTGAAGCTTTCTTT
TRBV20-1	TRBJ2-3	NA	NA	CSALTGGTDTQYF	TGCAGTGCTCTAACCGGGGGCACAGATACGCAGTATTTT
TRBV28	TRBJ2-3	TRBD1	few	CASRFGDRESDTQYF	TGTGCCAGCAGATTTGGGGACAGGGAGTCAGATACGCAGTATTTT
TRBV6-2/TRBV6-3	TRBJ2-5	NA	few	CASSYSRAELEEAQYF	TGTGCCAGCAGTTACTCGAGGGCGGAGCTGGAGGAGGCCCAGTACTTC
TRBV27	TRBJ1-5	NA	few	CASSNTRIQPQHF	TGTGCCAGCAGTAATACTAGGATTCAGCCCCAGCATTTT
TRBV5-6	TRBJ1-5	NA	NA	CASSLGGPWSNQPQHF	TGTGCCAGCAGCTTGGGGGGTCCGTGGAGCAATCAGCCCCAGCATTTT
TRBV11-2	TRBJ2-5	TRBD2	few	CASSFAGGGKETQYF	TGTGCCAGCAGCTTTGCGGGGGGCGGGAAAGAGACCCAGTACTTC
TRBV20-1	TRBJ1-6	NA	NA	CSATQSSYNSPLHF	TGCAGTGCTACCCAGAGCTCCTATAATTCACCCCTCCACTTT
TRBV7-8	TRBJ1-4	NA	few	CASSFLRTGKLFF	TGTGCCAGCAGCTTTCTTCGAACGGGGAAACTGTTTTTT
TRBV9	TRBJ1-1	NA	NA	CASSPPGGAPNTEAFF	TGTGCCAGCAGCCCACCCGGGGGGGCCCCGAACACTGAAGCTTTCTTT
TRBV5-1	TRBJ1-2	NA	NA	CASSLAQTKGYTF	TGCGCCAGCAGCTTGGCCCAAACGAAAGGCTACACCTTC
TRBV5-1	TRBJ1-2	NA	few	CASRSGGIYGYTF	TGCGCCAGCAGATCAGGAGGGATCTATGGCTACACCTTC
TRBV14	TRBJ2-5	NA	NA	CASSQTGSYPQETQYF	TGTGCCAGCAGCCAGACGGGGAGCTACCCGCAAGAGACCCAGTACTTC
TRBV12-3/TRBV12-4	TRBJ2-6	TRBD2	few	CASSFSLAVISGANVLTF	TGTGCCAGCAGTTTTTCTCTAGCGGTCATCTCTGGGGCCAACGTCCTGACTTTC
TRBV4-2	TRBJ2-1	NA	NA	CASSLRPRGDEQFF	TGTGCCAGCAGCCTCCGACCGCGAGGGGACGAGCAGTTCTTC
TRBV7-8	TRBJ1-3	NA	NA	CASSFPDNSGNTIYF	TGTGCCAGCAGCTTCCCCGACAACTCTGGAAACACCATATATTTT
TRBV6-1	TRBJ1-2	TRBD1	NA	CASSPTAGQGAAYGYTF	TGTGCCAGCAGTCCAACCGCCGGGCAGGGGGCAGCATATGGCTACACCTTC
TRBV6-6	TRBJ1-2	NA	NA	CASSPPQTNNGYTF	TGTGCCAGCAGTCCCCCACAGACTAACAATGGCTACACCTTC
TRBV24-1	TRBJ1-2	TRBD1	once	CATREGATSGYTF	TGTGCCACCCGAGAGGGGGCGACGAGTGGCTACACCTTC
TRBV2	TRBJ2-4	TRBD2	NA	CASSHPGLAASFKNIQYF	TGTGCCAGCAGTCACCCGGGACTAGCCGCGTCCTTTAAAAACATTCAGTACTTC
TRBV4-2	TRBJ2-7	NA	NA	CASSLGRTGTDEQYF	TGTGCCAGCAGCCTGGGGAGGACGGGCACGGACGAGCAGTACTTC
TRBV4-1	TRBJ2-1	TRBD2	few	CASSPEPPGLATDEQFF	TGCGCCAGCAGCCCAGAACCCCCGGGACTAGCGACTGATGAGCAGTTCTTC
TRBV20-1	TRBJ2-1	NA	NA	CSLEVSSYNEQFF	TGCAGTCTGGAGGTGAGCTCCTACAATGAGCAGTTCTTC
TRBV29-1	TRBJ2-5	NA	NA	CSVEGEGAGEVETQYF	TGCAGCGTTGAAGGCGAGGGAGCGGGCGAGGTGGAGACCCAGTACTTC
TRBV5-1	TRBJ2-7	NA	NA	CASSLDLTGTTPSYEQYF	TGCGCCAGCAGCTTGGATTTGACCGGAACCACCCCATCCTACGAGCAGTACTTC
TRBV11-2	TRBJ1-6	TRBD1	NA	CASSLGDRELGGSSYNSPLHF	TGTGCCAGCAGCTTGGGGGACAGGGAATTAGGGGGTAGCTCCTATAATTCACCCCTCCACTTT
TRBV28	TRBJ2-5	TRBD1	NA	CASSGPGQGRETQYF	TGTGCCAGCAGTGGGCCGGGACAGGGTAGAGAGACCCAGTACTTC
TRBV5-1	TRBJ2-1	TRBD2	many	CASSLGLAGNNEQFF	TGTGCCAGCAGCTTGGGACTAGCGGGAAACAATGAGCAGTTCTTC
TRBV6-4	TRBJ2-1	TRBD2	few	CASSPGWGGSYNEQFF	TGTGCCAGCAGTCCGGGTTGGGGGGGGTCCTACAATGAGCAGTTCTTC
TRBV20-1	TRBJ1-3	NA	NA	CSAAQRGRSGNTIYF	TGCAGTGCCGCGCAGCGGGGGCGCTCTGGAAACACCATATATTTT
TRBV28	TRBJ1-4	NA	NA	CASSESGVVEKLFF	TGTGCCAGCAGTGAGTCAGGGGTCGTGGAAAAACTGTTTTTT
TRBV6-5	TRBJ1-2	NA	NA	CASSYRGLEDYGYTF	TGTGCCAGCAGTTACAGGGGGTTAGAAGACTATGGCTACACCTTC
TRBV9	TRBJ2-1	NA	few	CASSPSSDLRENEQFF	TGTGCCAGCAGCCCCTCCTCGGACCTAAGGGAAAATGAGCAGTTCTTC
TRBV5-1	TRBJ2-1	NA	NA	CASSLVGGGGNEQFF	TGCGCCAGCAGCTTGGTAGGGGGTGGTGGCAATGAGCAGTTCTTC
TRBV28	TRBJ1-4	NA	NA	CASIRDRRNEKLFF	TGTGCCAGCATCAGAGACAGGCGGAACGAAAAACTGTTTTTT
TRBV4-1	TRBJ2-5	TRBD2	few	CASSQEVRGEYQETQYF	TGCGCCAGCAGCCAAGAAGTCCGGGGGGAGTACCAAGAGACCCAGTACTTC